This T cell receptor (beta chain) was observed in a study of blood T cell repertoires in COVID-19. For the study at large: PBMCs, B-cell-depleted T cells, or T cells were the source of the cDNA or gDNA that made up the material.

Trimming took 4 bases from V and 4 from J; bases not matched to a gene: 11. The CDR3 is made up of 16 amino acids. Germline V gives CDR1 SGHTA, CDR2 FQGNSA. Source study methods: The assay estimated nucleated cells by amplifying reference gene primers. Profiling relied on immunoSEQ multiplex PCR, and the TCRdb table lists in-frame clones only, not all of them. The DNA gave D and trimming, while V, J and clone size come from that table. This table holds about 260,000 clones, 86% found once. This chain uses TRBV7-2 with TRBJ1-2; 8 bases agree with TRBD1. The sequenced sample consisted of peripheral blood. This TCR derives from a middle-aged man who had recovered from COVID-19. The CDR3 DNA reads TGTGCCAGCAGCTACTCCGGGACAGGAGCCTTCTATGGCTACACCTTC. Protein product: CASSYSGTGAFYGYTF. Full variable domain (missing parts from reference TRBV7-2 and TRBJ1-2): GAGVSQSPSNKVTEKGKDVELRCDPISGHTALYWYRQSLGQGLEFLIYFQGNSAPDKSGLPSDRFSAERTGGSVSTLTIQRTQQEDSAVYLCASSYSGTGAFYGYTFGSGTRLTVV.